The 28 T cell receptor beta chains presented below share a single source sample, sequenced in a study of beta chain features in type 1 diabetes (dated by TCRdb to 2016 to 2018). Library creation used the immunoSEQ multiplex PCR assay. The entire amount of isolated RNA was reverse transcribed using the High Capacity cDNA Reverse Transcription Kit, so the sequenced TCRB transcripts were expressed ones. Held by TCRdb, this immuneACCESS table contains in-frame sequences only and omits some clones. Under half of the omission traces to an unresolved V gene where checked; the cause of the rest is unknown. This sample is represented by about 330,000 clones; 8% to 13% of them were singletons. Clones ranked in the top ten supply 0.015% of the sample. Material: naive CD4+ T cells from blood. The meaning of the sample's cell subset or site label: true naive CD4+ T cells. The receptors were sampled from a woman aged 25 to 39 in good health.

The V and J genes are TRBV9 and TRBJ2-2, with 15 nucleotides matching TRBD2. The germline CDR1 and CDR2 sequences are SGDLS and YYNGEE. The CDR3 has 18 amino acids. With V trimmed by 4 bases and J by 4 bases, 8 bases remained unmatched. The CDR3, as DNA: TGTGCCAGCAGCACCGGGACTAGCGGGAGGTTACTCACCGGGGAGCTGTTTTTT. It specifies CASSTGTSGRLLTGELFF.

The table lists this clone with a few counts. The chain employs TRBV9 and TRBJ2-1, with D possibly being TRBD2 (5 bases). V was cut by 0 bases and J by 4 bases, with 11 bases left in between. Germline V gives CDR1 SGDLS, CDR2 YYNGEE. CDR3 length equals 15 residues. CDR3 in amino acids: CASSVGVSEYNEQFF. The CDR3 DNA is TGTGCCAGCAGCGTAGGGGTTAGCGAATACAATGAGCAGTTCTTC. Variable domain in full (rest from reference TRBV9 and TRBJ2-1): DSGVTQTPKHLITATGQRVTLRCSPRSGDLSVYWYQQSLDQGLQFLIQYYNGEERAKGNILERFSAQQFPDLHSELNLSSLELGDSALYFCASSVGVSEYNEQFFGPGTRLTVL.

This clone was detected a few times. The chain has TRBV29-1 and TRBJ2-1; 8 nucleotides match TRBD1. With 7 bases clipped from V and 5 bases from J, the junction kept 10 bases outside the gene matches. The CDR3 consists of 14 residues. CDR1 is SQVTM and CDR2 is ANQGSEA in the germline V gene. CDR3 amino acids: CSGGSGGFDNEQFF. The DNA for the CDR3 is TGCAGCGGCGGGTCAGGGGGCTTTGACAATGAGCAGTTCTTC.

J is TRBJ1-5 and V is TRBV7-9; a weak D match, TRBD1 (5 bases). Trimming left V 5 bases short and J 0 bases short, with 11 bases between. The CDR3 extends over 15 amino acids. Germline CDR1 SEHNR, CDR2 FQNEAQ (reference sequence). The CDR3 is CASSKGMYSNQPQHF. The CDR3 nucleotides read TGTGCCAGCAGCAAGGGGATGTATAGCAATCAGCCCCAGCATTTT.

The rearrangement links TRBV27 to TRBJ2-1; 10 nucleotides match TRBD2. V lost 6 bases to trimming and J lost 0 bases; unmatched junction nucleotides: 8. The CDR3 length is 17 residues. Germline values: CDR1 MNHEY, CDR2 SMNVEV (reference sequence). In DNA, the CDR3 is TGTGCCAGCAGACAACTTTCTAGCGGGAGCTCCTACAATGAGCAGTTCTTC. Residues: CASRQLSSGSSYNEQFF.

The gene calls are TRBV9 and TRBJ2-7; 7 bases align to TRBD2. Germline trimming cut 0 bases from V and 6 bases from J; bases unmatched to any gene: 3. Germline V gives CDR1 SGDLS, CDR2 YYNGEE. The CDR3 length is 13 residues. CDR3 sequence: CASSVGTRGEQYF. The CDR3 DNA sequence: TGTGCCAGCAGCGTAGGGACTAGGGGCGAGCAGTACTTC.

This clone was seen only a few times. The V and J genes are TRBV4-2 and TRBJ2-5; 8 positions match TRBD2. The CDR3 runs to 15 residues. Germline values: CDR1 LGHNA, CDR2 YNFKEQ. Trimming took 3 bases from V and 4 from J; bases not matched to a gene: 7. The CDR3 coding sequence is TGTGCCAGCAGCCAGGCCGGGACTAGTGGAGAGACCCAGTACTTC. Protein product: CASSQAGTSGETQYF.

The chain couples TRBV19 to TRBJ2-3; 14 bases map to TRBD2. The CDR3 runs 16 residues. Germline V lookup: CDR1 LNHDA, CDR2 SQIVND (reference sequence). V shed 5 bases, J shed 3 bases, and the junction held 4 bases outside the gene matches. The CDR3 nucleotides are TGTGCCAGTAGTTCGGGACTAGCGGGGGAAACAGATACGCAGTATTTT. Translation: CASSSGLAGETDTQYF.

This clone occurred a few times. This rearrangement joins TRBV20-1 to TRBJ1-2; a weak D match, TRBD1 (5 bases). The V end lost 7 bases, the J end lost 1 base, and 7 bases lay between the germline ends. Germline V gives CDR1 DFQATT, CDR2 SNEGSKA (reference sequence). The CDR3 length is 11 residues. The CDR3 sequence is CSGRDNYGYTF. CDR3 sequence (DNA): TGCAGTGGCAGGGATAACTATGGCTACACCTTC.

CDR3 sequence: CASSLLWAGTGVGQETQYF. The CDR3, as DNA: TGTGCCAGCAGCCTACTCTGGGCCGGGACAGGGGTCGGGCAAGAGACCCAGTACTTC. The chain recombines TRBV5-6 with TRBJ2-5, with 10 bases lining up with TRBD1. Germline CDR1 reads SGHDT; CDR2 reads YYEEEE. The J segment lost 2 bases and the V segment lost 4 bases, leaving 17 bases of the junction unmatched. The CDR3 sequence is 19 residues long.

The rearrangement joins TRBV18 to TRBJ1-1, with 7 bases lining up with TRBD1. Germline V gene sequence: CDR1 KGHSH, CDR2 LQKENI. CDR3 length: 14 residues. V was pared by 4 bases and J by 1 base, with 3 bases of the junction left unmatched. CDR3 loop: CASSRDRKNTEAFF. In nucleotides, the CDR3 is TGTGCCAGCTCACGGGACAGAAAGAACACTGAAGCTTTCTTT.

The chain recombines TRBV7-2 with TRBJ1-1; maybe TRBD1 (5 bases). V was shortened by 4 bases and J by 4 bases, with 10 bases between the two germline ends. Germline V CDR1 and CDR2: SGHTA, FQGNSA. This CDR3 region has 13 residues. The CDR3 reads CASSYDRRTEAFF. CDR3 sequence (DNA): TGTGCCAGCAGCTACGACAGACGCACTGAAGCTTTCTTT.

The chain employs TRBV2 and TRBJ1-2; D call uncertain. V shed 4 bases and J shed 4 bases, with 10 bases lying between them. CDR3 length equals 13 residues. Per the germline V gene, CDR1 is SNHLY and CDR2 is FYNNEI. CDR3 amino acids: CASSVFKSYGYTF. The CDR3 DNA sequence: TGTGCCAGCAGTGTTTTTAAATCCTATGGCTACACCTTC.

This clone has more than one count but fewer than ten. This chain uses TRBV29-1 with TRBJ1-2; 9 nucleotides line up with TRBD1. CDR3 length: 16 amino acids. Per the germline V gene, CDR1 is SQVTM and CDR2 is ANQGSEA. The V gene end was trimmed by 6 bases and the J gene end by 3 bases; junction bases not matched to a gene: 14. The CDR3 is CSVYRGQGIYDYGYTF. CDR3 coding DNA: TGCAGCGTCTACAGAGGACAGGGGATTTACGACTATGGCTACACCTTC.

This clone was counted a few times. CDR3 coding DNA: TGCGCCAGCAGCTTGGGGGACAGGGGGTTAGGATCCTACAATGAGCAGTTCTTC. This sequence encodes CASSLGDRGLGSYNEQFF. The V gene is TRBV5-1, the J gene TRBJ2-1; 11 bases agree with TRBD1. In germline, CDR1 is SGHRS, CDR2 YFSETQ. The CDR3 length is 18 residues. Germline trimming cut 0 bases from V and 1 base from J; bases unmatched to any gene: 6. Full variable domain (remainder filled in from reference TRBV5-1 and TRBJ2-1): KAGVTQTPRYLIKTRGQQVTLSCSPISGHRSVSWYQQTPGQGLQFLFEYFSETQRNKGNFPGRFSGRQFSNSRSEMNVSTLELGDSALYLCASSLGDRGLGSYNEQFFGPGTRLTVL.

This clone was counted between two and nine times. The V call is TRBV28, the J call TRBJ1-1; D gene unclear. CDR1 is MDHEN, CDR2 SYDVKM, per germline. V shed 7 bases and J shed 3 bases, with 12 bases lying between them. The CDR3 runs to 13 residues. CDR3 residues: CASMRVVDTEAFF. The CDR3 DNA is TGTGCCAGCATGCGCGTAGTGGACACTGAAGCTTTCTTT.

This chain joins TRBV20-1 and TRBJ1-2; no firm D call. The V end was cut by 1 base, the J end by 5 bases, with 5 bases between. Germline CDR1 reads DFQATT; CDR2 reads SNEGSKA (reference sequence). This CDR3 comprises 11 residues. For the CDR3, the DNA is TGCAGTGCTAGAGCGGGATATGGCTACACCTTC. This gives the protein CSARAGYGYTF.

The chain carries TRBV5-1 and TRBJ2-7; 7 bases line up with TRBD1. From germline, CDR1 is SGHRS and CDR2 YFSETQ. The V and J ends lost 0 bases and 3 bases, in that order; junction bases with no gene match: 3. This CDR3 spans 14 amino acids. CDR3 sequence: CASSLDRDSYEQYF. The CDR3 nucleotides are TGCGCCAGCAGCTTGGACCGGGACAGCTACGAGCAGTACTTC. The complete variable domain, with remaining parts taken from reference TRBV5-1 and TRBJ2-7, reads KAGVTQTPRYLIKTRGQQVTLSCSPISGHRSVSWYQQTPGQGLQFLFEYFSETQRNKGNFPGRFSGRQFSNSRSEMNVSTLELGDSALYLCASSLDRDSYEQYFGPGTRLTVT.

CDR3 in amino acids: CASSQEARVGGYTF. The CDR3 DNA reads TGTGCCAGCAGCCAAGAAGCCAGGGTGGGTGGCTACACCTTC. The V call is TRBV14, the J call TRBJ1-2, with TRBD1 as a possible D gene (5 bases). This CDR3 spans 14 amino acids. The germline V gene encodes CDR1 SGHDN and CDR2 FVKESK. V was trimmed by 0 bases and J by 7 bases, leaving 12 bases between them.

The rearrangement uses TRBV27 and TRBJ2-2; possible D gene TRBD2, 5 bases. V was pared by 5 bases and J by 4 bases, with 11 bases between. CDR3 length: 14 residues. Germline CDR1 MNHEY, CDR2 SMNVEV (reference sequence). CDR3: CASSLRTLTGELFF. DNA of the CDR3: TGTGCCAGCAGTCTCCGGACTCTCACCGGGGAGCTGTTTTTT.

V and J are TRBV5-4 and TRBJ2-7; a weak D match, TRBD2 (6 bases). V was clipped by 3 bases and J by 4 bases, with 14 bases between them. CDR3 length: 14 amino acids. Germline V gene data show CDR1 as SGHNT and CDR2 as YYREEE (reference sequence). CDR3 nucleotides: TGTGCCAGCAGCTCCATCGGGAGTGTATACGAGCAGTACTTC. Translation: CASSSIGSVYEQYF.

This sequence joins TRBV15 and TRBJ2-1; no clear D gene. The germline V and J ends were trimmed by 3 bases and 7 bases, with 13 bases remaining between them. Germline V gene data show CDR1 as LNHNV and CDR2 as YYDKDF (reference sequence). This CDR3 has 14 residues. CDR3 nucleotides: TGTGCCACCAGCAGCGCCCTCCCTAGGAATGAGCAGTTCTTC. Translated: CATSSALPRNEQFF.

The CDR3 spells CASSQHDQPQHF. The CDR3 region has the DNA TGCGCCAGCAGCCAACATGATCAGCCCCAGCATTTT. The chain combines TRBV4-1 with TRBJ1-5, with D unresolved. The CDR3 has 12 residues. Germline V gene lookup returns CDR1 MGHRA and CDR2 YSYEKL. V lost 2 bases, J lost 5 bases, and 4 bases lay in between.

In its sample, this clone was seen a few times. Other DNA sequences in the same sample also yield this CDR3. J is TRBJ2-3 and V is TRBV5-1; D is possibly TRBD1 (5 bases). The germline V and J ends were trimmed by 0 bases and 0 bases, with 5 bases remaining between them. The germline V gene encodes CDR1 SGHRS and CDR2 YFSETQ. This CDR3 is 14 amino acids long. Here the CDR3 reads CASSLGQSTDTQYF. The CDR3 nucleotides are TGCGCCAGCAGCTTGGGACAGAGCACAGATACGCAGTATTTT.

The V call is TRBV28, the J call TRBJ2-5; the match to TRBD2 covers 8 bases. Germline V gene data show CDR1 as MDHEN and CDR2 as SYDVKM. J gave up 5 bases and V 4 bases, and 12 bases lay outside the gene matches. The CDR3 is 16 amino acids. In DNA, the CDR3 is TGTGCCAGCAGTTCCCCCGGGACTAGGGAACGGGAGACCCAGTACTTC. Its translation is CASSSPGTRERETQYF.

The CDR3 nucleotides are TGTGCCAGCAGCTTGGGGCTAGCGAACAATGAGCAGTTCTTC. Translated: CASSLGLANNEQFF. The genes are TRBV5-4 and TRBJ2-1, with a tentative D call TRBD2 (6 bases). Per the germline V gene, CDR1 is SGHNT and CDR2 is YYREEE (reference sequence). The V end lost 0 bases, the J end lost 5 bases, and 9 bases lay between the germline ends. CDR3 size: 14 residues. Complete variable domain (other parts from reference TRBV5-4 and TRBJ2-1): ETGVTQSPTHLIKTRGQQVTLRCSSQSGHNTVSWYQQALGQGPQFIFQYYREEENGRGNFPPRFSGLQFPNYSSELNVNALELDDSALYLCASSLGLANNEQFFGPGTRLTVL.

The CDR3 sequence: CASTTPGPGLETQYF. CDR3 coding DNA: TGCGCCAGCACAACACCGGGCCCGGGACTGGAGACCCAGTACTTC. This sequence joins TRBV5-1 and TRBJ2-5, with D possibly being TRBD2 (6 bases). The V gene's germline CDR1 is SGHRS and CDR2 YFSETQ. The ends were cut back, 6 bases at V and 5 bases at J, with 20 bases in the middle. The CDR3 contains 15 residues. Full variable domain (rest looked up from reference TRBV5-1 and TRBJ2-5): KAGVTQTPRYLIKTRGQQVTLSCSPISGHRSVSWYQQTPGQGLQFLFEYFSETQRNKGNFPGRFSGRQFSNSRSEMNVSTLELGDSALYLCASTTPGPGLETQYFGPGTRLLVL.

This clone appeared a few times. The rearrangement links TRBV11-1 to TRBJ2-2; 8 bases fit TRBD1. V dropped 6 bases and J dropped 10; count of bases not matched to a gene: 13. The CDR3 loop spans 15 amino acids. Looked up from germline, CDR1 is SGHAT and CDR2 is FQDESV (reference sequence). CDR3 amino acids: CASRGPGGSLEELFF. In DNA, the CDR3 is TGTGCCAGCAGGGGGCCAGGGGGCTCGTTGGAGGAGCTGTTTTTT.